Only one count was recorded for the clone carrying this TCR beta chain. Its specificity is not known. This entry belongs to a study of blood T cells in healthy people across ages. Study-wide results and limits: It was held that the diversity estimates obtained from one million T cells were underestimates. There were more naive CD4+ cells and higher diversity in long-lived donors than in aged donors.

PBMCs numbering at least 6 million were isolated per sample. This CDR3 has 17 amino acids. Trimming left V 7 bases short and J 4 bases short, with 25 bases between. Germline CDR1 MNHNS, CDR2 SASEGT. Primers used in a second PCR of about 6 to 11 cycles were a sample-barcoded 5' primer and a J-beta primer mix. Per-sample output comprised a minimum of 2.5 million paired-end reads containing CDR3. TCRdb processed the 5' RACE reads anew with MiXCR; each CDR3 protein has one entry. The table has about 1.4 million distinct CDR3 sequences, around 59% seen once. The chain is built from TRBV6-1 and TRBJ1-2; D gene unclear. Sequences were obtained from blood. The sequence was collected from a man between 18 and 29 years old in good health. The CDR3 DNA sequence: TGTGCCAGCACAACCCTACCTCGGCCGGATTCACCCTATGGCTACACCTTC. Translating gives CASTTLPRPDSPYGYTF.